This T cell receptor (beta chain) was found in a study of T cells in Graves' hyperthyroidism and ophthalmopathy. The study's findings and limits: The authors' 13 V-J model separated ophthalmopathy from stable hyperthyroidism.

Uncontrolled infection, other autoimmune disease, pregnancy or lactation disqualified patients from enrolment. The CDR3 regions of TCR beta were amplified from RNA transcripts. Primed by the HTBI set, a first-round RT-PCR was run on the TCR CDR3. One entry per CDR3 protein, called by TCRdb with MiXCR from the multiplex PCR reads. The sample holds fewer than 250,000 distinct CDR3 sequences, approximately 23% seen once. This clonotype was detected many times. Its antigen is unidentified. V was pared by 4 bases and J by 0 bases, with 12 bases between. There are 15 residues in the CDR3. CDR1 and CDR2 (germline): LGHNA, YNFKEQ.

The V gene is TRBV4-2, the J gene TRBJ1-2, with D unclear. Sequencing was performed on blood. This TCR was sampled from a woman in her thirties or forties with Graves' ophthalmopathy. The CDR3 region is CASSPHPGSNYGYTF. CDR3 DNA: TGTGCCAGCAGCCCTCACCCGGGCTCTAACTATGGCTACACCTTC.